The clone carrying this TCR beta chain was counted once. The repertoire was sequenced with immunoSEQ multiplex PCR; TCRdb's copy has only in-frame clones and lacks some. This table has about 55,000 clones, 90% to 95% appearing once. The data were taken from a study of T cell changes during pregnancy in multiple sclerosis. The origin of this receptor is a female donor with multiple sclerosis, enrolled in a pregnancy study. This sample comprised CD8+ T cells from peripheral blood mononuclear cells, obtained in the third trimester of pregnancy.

The CDR3 sequence: CASSDLKRGMQGTQYF. The DNA of the CDR3 is TGTGCCAGCAGCGATCTTAAGCGGGGTATGCAGGGCACGCAGTATTTT. The gene calls are TRBV9 and TRBJ2-3; 7 nucleotides match TRBD2. The junction had 16 bases not matched to a gene; V was cut back by 3 bases and J by 9 bases. The CDR3 totals 16 residues. The germline V gene encodes CDR1 SGDLS and CDR2 YYNGEE. The full variable domain, with the rest looked up from reference TRBV9 and TRBJ2-3, is DSGVTQTPKHLITATGQRVTLRCSPRSGDLSVYWYQQSLDQGLQFLIQYYNGEERAKGNILERFSAQQFPDLHSELNLSSLELGDSALYFCASSDLKRGMQGTQYFGPGTRLTVL.